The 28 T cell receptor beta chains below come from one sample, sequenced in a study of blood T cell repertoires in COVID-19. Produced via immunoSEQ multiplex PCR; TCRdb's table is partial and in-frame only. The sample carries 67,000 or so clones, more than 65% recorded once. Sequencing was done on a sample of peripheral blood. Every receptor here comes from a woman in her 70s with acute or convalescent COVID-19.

The CDR3 sequence is CASSDGQTSGYTF. The CDR3 nucleotides are TGTGCCAGCAGCGACGGACAGACGTCCGGCTACACCTTC. The chain recombines TRBV7-2 with TRBJ1-2, with a possible D match to TRBD1 (6 bases). This CDR3 region has 13 residues. Germline CDR1 reads SGHTA; CDR2 reads FQGNSA. V was clipped by 5 bases and J by 8 bases, with 15 bases between them.

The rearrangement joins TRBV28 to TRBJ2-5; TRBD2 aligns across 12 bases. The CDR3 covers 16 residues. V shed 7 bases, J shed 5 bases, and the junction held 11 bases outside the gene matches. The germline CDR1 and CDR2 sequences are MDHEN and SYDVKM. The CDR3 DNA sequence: TGTGCCAGCACCATACCGGGACTAGCGGGCGGGGAGACCCAGTACTTC. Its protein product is CASTIPGLAGGETQYF.

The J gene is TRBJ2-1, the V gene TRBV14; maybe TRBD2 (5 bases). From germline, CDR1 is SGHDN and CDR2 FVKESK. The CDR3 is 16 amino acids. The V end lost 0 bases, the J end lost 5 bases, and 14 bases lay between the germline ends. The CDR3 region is CASSQEEVVRNNEQFF. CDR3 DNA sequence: TGTGCCAGCAGCCAAGAGGAGGTAGTAAGGAACAATGAGCAGTTCTTC. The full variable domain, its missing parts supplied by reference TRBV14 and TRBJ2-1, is EAGVTQFPSHSVIEKGQTVTLRCDPISGHDNLYWYRRVMGKEIKFLLHFVKESKQDESGMPNNRFLAERTGGTYSTLKVQPAELEDSGVYFCASSQEEVVRNNEQFFGPGTRLTVL.

CDR3 amino acids: CARRVGTGGAGDSGANVLTF. The CDR3, as DNA: TGTGCCCGCCGCGTGGGGACCGGGGGCGCGGGGGACTCTGGGGCCAACGTCCTGACTTTC. The chain joins TRBV9 to TRBJ2-6; D perhaps matches TRBD2 (7 bases). Germline loops: CDR1 SGDLS, CDR2 YYNGEE. The length of the CDR3 is 20 residues. Trimming left V 10 bases short and J 0 bases short, with 29 bases between. Together with reference TRBV9 and TRBJ2-6, the CDR3 gives the full variable domain: DSGVTQTPKHLITATGQRVTLRCSPRSGDLSVYWYQQSLDQGLQFLIQYYNGEERAKGNILERFSAQQFPDLHSELNLSSLELGDSALYFCARRVGTGGAGDSGANVLTFGAGSRLTVL.

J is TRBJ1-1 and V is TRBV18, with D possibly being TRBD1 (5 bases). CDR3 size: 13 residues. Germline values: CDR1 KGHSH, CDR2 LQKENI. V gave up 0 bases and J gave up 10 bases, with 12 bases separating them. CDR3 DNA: TGTGCCAGCTCACCACCCAGAGGACAAGGAGCTTTCTTT. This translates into CASSPPRGQGAFF.

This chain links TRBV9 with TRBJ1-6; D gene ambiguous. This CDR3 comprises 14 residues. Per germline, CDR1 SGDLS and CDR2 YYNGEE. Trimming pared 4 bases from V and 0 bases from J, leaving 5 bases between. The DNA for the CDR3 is TGTGCCAGCAGCTATAGCTCCTATAATTCACCCCTCCACTTT. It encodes CASSYSSYNSPLHF.

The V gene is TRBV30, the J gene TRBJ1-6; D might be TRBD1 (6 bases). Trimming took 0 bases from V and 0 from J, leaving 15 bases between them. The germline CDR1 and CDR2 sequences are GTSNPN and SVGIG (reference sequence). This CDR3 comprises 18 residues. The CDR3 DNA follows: TGTGCCTGGAGTGTACGGGGGGCAGGGAGCTCCTATAATTCACCCCTCCACTTT. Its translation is CAWSVRGAGSSYNSPLHF.

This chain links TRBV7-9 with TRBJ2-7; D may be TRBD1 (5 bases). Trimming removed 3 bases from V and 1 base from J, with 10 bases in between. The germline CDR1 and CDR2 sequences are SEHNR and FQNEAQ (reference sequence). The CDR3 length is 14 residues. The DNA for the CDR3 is TGTGCCAGCAGCTTTGAAGGGGCTTCCTACGAGCAGTACTTC. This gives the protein CASSFEGASYEQYF.

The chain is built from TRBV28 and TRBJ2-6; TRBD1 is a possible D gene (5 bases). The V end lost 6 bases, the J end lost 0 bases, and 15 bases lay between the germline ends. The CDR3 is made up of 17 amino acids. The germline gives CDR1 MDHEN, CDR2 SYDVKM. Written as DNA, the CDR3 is TGTGCCAGCAGAAGGGGCCGAAGATCCTCTGGGGCCAACGTCCTGACTTTC. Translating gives CASRRGRRSSGANVLTF.

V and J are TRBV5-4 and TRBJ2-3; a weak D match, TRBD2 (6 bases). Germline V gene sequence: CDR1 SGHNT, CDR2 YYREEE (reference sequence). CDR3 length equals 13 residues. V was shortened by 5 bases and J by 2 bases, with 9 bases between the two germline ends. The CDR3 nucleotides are TGTGCCAGCAGTCGGGAGTTCACAGATACGCAGTATTTT. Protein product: CASSREFTDTQYF.

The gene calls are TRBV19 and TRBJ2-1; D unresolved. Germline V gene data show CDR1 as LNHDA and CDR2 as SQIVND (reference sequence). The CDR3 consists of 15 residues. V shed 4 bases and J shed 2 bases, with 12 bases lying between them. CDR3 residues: CASSSNPLPYNEQFF. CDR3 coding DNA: TGTGCCAGTAGTAGTAATCCCCTCCCCTACAATGAGCAGTTCTTC.

CDR3 sequence reads: CASSMLTVYQPQHF. CDR3 sequence (DNA): TGTGCCAGTAGTATGTTGACAGTGTATCAGCCCCAGCATTTT. The genes are TRBV19 and TRBJ1-5, with D tentatively TRBD1 (5 bases). CDR1 is LNHDA, CDR2 SQIVND, per germline (reference sequence). The CDR3 has 14 residues. Deletions cut 3 bases from V and 5 bases from J, with 11 bases between.

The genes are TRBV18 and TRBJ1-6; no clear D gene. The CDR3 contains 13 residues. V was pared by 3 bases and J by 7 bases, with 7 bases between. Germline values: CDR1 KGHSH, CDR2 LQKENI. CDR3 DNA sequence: TGTGCCAGCTCACCGGGAGACAATTCACCCCTCCACTTT. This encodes CASSPGDNSPLHF.

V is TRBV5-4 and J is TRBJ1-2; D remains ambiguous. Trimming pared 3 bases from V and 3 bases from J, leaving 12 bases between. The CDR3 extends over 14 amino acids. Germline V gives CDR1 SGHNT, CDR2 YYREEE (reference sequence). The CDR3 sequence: CASSSSLADYGYTF. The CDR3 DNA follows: TGTGCCAGCAGCTCGAGCTTAGCCGACTATGGCTACACCTTC.

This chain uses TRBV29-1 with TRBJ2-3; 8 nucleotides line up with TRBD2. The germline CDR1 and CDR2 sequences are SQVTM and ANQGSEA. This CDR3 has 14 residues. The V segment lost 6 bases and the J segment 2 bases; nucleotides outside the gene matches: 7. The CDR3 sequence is CSVTIGGATDTQYF. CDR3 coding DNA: TGCAGCGTAACGATCGGGGGGGCCACAGATACGCAGTATTTT.

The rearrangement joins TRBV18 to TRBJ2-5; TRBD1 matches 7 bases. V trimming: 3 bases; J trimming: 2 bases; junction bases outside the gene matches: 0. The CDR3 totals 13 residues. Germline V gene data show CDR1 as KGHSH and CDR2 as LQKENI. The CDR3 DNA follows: TGTGCCAGCTCACCGGGACAGCAAGAGACCCAGTACTTC. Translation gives CASSPGQQETQYF.

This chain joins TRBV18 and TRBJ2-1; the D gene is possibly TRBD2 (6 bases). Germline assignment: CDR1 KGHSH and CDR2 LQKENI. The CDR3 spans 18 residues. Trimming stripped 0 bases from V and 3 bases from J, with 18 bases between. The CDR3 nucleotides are TGTGCCAGCTCACCACCGGAGGGCATCCGAATGGACTACAATGAGCAGTTCTTC. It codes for CASSPPEGIRMDYNEQFF.

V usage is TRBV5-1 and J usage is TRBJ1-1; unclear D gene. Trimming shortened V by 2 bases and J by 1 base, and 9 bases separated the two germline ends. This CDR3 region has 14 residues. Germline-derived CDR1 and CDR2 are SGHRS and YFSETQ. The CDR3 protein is CASSFVQENTEAFF. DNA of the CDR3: TGCGCCAGCAGCTTCGTGCAGGAGAACACTGAAGCTTTCTTT.

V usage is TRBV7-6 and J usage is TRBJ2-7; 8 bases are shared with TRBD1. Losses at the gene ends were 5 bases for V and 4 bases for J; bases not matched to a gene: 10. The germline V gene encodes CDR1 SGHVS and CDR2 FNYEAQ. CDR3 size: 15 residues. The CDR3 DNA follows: TGTGCCAGCAGCCCGGGACAGGAAATGATTTACGAGCAGTACTTC. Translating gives CASSPGQEMIYEQYF.

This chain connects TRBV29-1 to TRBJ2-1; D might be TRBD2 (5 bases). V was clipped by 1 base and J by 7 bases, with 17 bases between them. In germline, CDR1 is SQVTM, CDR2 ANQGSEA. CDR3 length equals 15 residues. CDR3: CSVEGRGIVPNEQFF. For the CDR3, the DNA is TGCAGCGTTGAAGGGAGAGGGATCGTCCCGAATGAGCAGTTCTTC.

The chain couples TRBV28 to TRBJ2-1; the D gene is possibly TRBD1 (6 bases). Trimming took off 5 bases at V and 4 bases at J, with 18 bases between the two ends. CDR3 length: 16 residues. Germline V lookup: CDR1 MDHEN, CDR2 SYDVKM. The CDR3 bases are TGTGCCAGCAGTCCATTGAGGGGACAAACTTACAATGAGCAGTTCTTC. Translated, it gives CASSPLRGQTYNEQFF.

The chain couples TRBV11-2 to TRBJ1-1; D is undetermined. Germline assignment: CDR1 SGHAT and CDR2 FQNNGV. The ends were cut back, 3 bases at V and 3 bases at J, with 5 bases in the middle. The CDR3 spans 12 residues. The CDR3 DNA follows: TGTGCCAGCAGCTTTTCAGACACTGAAGCTTTCTTT. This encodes CASSFSDTEAFF.

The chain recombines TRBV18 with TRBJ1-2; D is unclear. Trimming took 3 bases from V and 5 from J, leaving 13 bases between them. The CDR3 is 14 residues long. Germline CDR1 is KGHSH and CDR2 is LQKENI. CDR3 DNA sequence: TGTGCCAGCTCACCCAGTCCCGACACATATGGCTACACCTTC. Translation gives CASSPSPDTYGYTF.

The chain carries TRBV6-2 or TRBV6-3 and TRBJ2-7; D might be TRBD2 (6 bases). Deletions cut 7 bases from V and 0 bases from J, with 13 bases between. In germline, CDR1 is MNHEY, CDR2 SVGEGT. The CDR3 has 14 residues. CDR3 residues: CASTPGLYSYEQYF. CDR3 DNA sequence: TGTGCCAGCACCCCGGGACTTTACTCCTACGAGCAGTACTTC.

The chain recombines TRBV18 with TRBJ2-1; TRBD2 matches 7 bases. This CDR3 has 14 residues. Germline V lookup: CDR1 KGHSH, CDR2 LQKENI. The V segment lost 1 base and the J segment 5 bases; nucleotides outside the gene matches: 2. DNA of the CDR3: TGTGCCAGCTCACCACGGGGGAGGGACAATGAGCAGTTCTTC. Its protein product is CASSPRGRDNEQFF.

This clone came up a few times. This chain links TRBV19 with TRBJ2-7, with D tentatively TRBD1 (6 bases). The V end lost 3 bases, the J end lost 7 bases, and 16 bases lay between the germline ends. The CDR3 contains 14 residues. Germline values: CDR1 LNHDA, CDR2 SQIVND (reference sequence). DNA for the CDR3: TGTGCCAGTAGTATCGGGCCAGGGGCATGGGAGCAGTACTTC. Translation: CASSIGPGAWEQYF.

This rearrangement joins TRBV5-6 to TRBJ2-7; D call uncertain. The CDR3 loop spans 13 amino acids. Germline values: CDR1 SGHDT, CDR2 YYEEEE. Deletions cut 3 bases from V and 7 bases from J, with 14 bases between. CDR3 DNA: TGTGCCAGCAGCTCGCCTTTAGCTCGAGAGCAGTACTTC. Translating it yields CASSSPLAREQYF.

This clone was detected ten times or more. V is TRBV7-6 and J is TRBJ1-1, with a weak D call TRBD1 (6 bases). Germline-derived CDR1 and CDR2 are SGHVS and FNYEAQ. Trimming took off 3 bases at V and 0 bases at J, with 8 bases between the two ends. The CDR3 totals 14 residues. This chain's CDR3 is CASSLGQMNTEAFF. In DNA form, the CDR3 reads TGTGCCAGCAGCTTGGGACAAATGAACACTGAAGCTTTCTTT.